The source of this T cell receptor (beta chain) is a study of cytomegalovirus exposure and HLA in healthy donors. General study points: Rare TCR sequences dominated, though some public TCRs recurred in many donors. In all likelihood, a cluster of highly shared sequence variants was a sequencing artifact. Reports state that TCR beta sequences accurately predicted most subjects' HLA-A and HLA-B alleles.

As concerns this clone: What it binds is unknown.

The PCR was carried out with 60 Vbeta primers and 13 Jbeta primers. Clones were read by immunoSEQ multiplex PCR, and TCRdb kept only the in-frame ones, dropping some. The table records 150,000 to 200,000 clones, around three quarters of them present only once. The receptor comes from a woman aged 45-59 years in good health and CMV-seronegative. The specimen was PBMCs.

The CDR3 DNA is TGTGCCAGCTCTCCTAGCGGACCCTACGAGCAGTACTTC. Its protein product is CASSPSGPYEQYF. This rearrangement joins TRBV6-5 to TRBJ2-5; the match to TRBD2 covers 7 bases. The closer fit of TRBJ2-7 to the DNA end suggests the J call may be wrong. The CDR3 extends over 13 amino acids. In germline, CDR1 is MNHEY, CDR2 SVGAGI.